This is a list of T cell receptor beta chains from one sample in a study of blood T cells in healthy people across ages. TCRdb re-called the 5' RACE reads with MiXCR, one entry per CDR3 protein. The data contain about 770,000 distinct CDR3 sequences, around 43% of them seen just once; the ten biggest clones take up about a fifth. Material for sequencing was blood. The receptors originated from a man aged 60 to 69 in good health. CDR3s include the opening cysteine and the closing phenylalanine or tryptophan. Fields, in order: CDR3 protein, CDR3 DNA, J gene, V gene, clone size, D gene. A D gene is named only where the DNA matches it firmly. Only some rows state a clone size, as once, few, many or a class for expanded clones.

CASSLAISRTYEQYF	TGTGCCAGCAGCTTAGCGATTAGCCGAACCTACGAGCAGTACTTC	TRBJ2-7	TRBV7-2	-	-
CASSLGSQTTGELFF	TGTGCCAGCAGCTTAGGCTCGCAGACCACCGGGGAGCTGTTTTTT	TRBJ2-2	TRBV7-2	-	-
CSAIPGRGEQFF	TGCAGTGCAATACCCGGTCGGGGAGAGCAGTTCTTC	TRBJ2-1	TRBV20-1	-	-
CASSQWELELAVDVDEQFF	TGCGCCAGCAGCCAGTGGGAATTAGAACTAGCGGTCGATGTGGATGAGCAGTTCTTC	TRBJ2-1	TRBV5-1	-	TRBD2
CSASKTGTNQPQHF	TGCAGTGCTAGTAAGACAGGCACCAATCAGCCCCAGCATTTT	TRBJ1-5	TRBV20-1	-	-
CASSYRAGLAYNEQFF	TGTGCCAGCAGTTACCGGGCGGGACTAGCCTACAATGAGCAGTTCTTC	TRBJ2-1	TRBV6-2/TRBV6-3	-	TRBD2
CSAIRGGSTEAFF	TGCAGTGCCATCAGGGGGGGAAGCACTGAAGCTTTCTTT	TRBJ1-1	TRBV20-1	few	TRBD1
CASSVVSGGGYGYTF	TGTGCCAGCAGCGTTGTATCTGGGGGAGGTTATGGCTACACCTTC	TRBJ1-2	TRBV9	few	-
CSARIGYNEQFF	TGCAGTGCTAGGATCGGATACAATGAGCAGTTCTTC	TRBJ2-1	TRBV20-1	few	-
CASSILGSSYEQYF	TGTGCCAGTAGTATACTCGGCAGCTCCTACGAGCAGTACTTC	TRBJ2-7	TRBV19	-	-
CASSSTSTDTQYF	TGTGCCAGCAGCAGCACTAGCACAGATACGCAGTATTTT	TRBJ2-3	TRBV12-3/TRBV12-4	-	-
CASSLSLRGYEQYF	TGTGCCAGCAGCTTGTCTCTCCGGGGCTACGAGCAGTACTTC	TRBJ2-7	TRBV7-9	-	-
CASSLAPGTRDTQYF	TGCGCCAGCAGCTTGGCACCCGGGACCAGGGATACGCAGTATTTT	TRBJ2-3	TRBV5-1	-	-
CASRGPGHVNEQFF	TGTGCCAGCAGAGGACCGGGACACGTAAATGAGCAGTTCTTC	TRBJ2-1	TRBV3-1	once	-
CASSQELSQGDRSPLHF	TGCGCCAGCAGCCAAGAGCTAAGCCAGGGGGATCGTTCACCCCTCCACTTT	TRBJ1-6	TRBV4-3	many	TRBD1
CASSQGQNLEQYF	TGTGCCAGCAGCCAGGGGCAGAACCTCGAGCAGTACTTC	TRBJ2-7	TRBV3-1	-	-
CATSRLGTGRTYEQYF	TGTGCCACCAGCAGACTAGGGACAGGGAGAACCTACGAGCAGTACTTC	TRBJ2-7	TRBV15	few	TRBD1
CASSQDRGGTNLGYEQYF	TGCGCCAGCAGCCAAGATCGGGGAGGTACGAACCTAGGATACGAGCAGTACTTC	TRBJ2-7	TRBV4-3	few	-
CASSPRQGSASPLHF	TGTGCCAGCAGCCCTCGACAGGGTTCGGCTTCACCCCTCCACTTT	TRBJ1-6	TRBV11-2	few	TRBD1
CSARDRSVMRYEQYF	TGCAGTGCTAGAGATAGGTCGGTGATGCGTTATGAGCAGTACTTC	TRBJ2-5	TRBV20-1	few	-
CASSHRDSPENEQYF	TGTGCCAGCAGCCACCGGGACAGCCCCGAAAACGAGCAGTACTTC	TRBJ2-7	TRBV13	few	TRBD1
CASSEGGGEQFF	TGTGCCAGCAGCGAGGGGGGGGGTGAGCAGTTCTTC	TRBJ2-1	TRBV7-2	-	-
CATSDPDRGRDTQYF	TGTGCCACCAGTGATCCGGACAGGGGAAGGGATACGCAGTATTTT	TRBJ2-3	TRBV24-1	once	TRBD1
CASRALSSDTQYF	TGTGCCAGCAGGGCCCTTAGCTCAGATACGCAGTATTTT	TRBJ2-3	TRBV7-9	-	-
CSLGRGAAYNEQFF	TGCAGTCTGGGTCGGGGGGCCGCCTACAATGAGCAGTTCTTC	TRBJ2-1	TRBV20-1	few	-
CSARDRTYYGYTF	TGCAGCGCCCGGGACAGGACGTACTATGGCTACACCTTC	TRBJ1-2	TRBV29-1	few	TRBD1
CASSQDSEYSYEQYF	TGCGCCAGCAGCCAAGACTCGGAGTACTCCTACGAGCAGTACTTC	TRBJ2-7	TRBV4-3	few	-
CASSPDRDPYEQFF	TGTGCCAGCAGCCCGGACAGAGATCCCTATGAGCAGTTCTTC	TRBJ2-1	TRBV7-2	few	-
CASSSRLAGGSSSKNIQYF	TGTGCCAGCAGCTCCCGACTAGCGGGGGGCTCCAGTTCCAAAAACATTCAGTACTTC	TRBJ2-4	TRBV7-2	few	TRBD2
CASGSGQGPQETQYF	TGTGCTAGTGGCTCGGGACAGGGGCCCCAAGAGACCCAGTACTTC	TRBJ2-5	TRBV12-5	few	TRBD1
CASSWEAGAFTDTQYF	TGTGCCAGCAGCTGGGAAGCGGGGGCCTTCACAGATACGCAGTATTTT	TRBJ2-3	TRBV5-6	-	TRBD2
CASSAWNTGELFF	TGTGCCAGCAGCGCCTGGAACACCGGGGAGCTGTTTTTT	TRBJ2-2	TRBV13	few	-
CASRADDRVGETQYF	TGCGCCAGCAGGGCGGACGATAGAGTGGGGGAGACCCAGTACTTC	TRBJ2-5	TRBV5-1	-	-